Sequencing of this TCR beta chain was carried out in a study of T cell repertoires in cytomegalovirus infection. Study-wide background: A matching HLA type, together with CMV infection, was signaled by public TCR beta signatures.

Each CDR3 protein is one row after TCRdb ran MiXCR on the reads. This table holds a few hundred thousand distinct CDR3 sequences, roughly 9% found once. This CDR3 spans 13 amino acids. Germline loops: CDR1 LNHDA, CDR2 SQIVND (reference sequence). Between the trimmed V and J ends, which lost 3 bases and 5 bases, there was a span of 8 bases. Study-level points and caveats: The cumulative frequency of public TCR beta families identified carriers of CMV plus the relevant HLA. The ex vivo response was dominated by HLA-C-restricted CMV-specific TCR beta clonotypes.

This clonotype appeared many times. Its antigen remains unknown. This TCR was recovered from a human donor in good health (CMV status not recorded). Some clones in this sample may be carry-over from other donors' samples. The material sequenced was PBMCs. The rearrangement uses TRBV19 and TRBJ2-1; perhaps TRBD2 as D (5 bases). CDR3 residues: CASSIGLHNEQFF. The CDR3 coding sequence is TGTGCCAGTAGTATCGGACTGCACAATGAGCAGTTCTTC.